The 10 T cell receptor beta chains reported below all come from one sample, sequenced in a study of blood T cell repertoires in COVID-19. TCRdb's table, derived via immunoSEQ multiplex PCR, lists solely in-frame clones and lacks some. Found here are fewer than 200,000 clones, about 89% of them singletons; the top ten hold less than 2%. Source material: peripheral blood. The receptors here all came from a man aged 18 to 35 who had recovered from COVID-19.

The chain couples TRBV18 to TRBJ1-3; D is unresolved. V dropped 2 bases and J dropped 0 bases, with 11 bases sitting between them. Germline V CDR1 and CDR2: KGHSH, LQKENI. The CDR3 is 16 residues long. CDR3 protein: CASSPSTRSSGNTIYF. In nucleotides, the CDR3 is TGTGCCAGCTCACCATCCACACGGAGCTCTGGAAACACCATATATTTT.

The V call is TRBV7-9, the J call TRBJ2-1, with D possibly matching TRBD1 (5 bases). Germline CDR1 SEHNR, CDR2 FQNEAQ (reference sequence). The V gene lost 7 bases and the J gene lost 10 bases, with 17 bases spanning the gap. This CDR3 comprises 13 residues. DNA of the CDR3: TGTGCCAGCATCCAGATCAGGGTCGGAGAGCAGTTCTTC. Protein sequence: CASIQIRVGEQFF.

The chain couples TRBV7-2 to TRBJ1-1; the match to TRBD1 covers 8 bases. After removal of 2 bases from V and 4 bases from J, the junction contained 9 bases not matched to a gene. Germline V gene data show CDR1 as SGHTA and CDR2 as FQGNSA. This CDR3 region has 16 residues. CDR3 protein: CASSLFGGQEGTEAFF. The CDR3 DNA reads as TGTGCCAGCAGCTTATTTGGGGGACAGGAGGGCACTGAAGCTTTCTTT.

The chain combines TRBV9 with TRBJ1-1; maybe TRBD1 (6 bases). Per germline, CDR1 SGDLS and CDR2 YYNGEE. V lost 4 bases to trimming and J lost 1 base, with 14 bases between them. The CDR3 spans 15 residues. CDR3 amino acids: CASSRGGNWNTEAFF. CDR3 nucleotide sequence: TGTGCCAGCAGCAGGGGGGGTAACTGGAACACTGAAGCTTTCTTT.

CDR3 region: CASSLGRAYEQYF. In DNA form, the CDR3 reads TGTGCCAGCAGTTTAGGTAGAGCCTACGAGCAGTACTTC. The V and J genes are TRBV27 and TRBJ2-7; D uncertain. In germline, CDR1 is MNHEY, CDR2 SMNVEV (reference sequence). Trimming removed 2 bases from V and 2 bases from J, with 7 bases in between. There are 13 residues in the CDR3.

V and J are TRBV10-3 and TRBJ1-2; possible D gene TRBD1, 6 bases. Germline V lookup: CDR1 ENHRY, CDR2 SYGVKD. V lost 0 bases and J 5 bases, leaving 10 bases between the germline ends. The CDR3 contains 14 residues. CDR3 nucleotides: TGTGCCATCAGTGAGTCGTGGGGACAATATGGCTACACCTTC. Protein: CAISESWGQYGYTF.

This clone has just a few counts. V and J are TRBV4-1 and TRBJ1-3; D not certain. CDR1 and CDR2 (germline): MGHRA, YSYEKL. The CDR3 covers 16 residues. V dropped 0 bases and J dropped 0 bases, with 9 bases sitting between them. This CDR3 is CASSQDAGDSGNTIYF. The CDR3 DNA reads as TGCGCCAGCAGCCAAGATGCAGGCGACTCTGGAAACACCATATATTTT.

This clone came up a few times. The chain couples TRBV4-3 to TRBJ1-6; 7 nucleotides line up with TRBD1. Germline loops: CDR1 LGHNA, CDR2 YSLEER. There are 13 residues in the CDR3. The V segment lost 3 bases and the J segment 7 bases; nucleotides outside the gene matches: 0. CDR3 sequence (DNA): TGCGCCAGCAGCCACAGGGGGAATTCACCCCTCCACTTT. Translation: CASSHRGNSPLHF.

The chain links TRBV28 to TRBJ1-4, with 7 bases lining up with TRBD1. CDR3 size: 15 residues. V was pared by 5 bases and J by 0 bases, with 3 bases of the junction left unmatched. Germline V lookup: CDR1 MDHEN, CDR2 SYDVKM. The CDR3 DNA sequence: TGTGCCAGCAGTGGAACAGGGGCAACTAATGAAAAACTGTTTTTT. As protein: CASSGTGATNEKLFF.

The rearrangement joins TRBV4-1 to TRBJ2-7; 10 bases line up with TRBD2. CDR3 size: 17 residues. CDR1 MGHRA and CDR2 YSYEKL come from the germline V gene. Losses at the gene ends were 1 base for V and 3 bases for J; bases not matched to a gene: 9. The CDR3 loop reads CASSQVGMGLAYYEQYF. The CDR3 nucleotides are TGCGCCAGCAGCCAAGTTGGCATGGGACTAGCGTACTACGAGCAGTACTTC.